These 29 T cell receptor beta chains were all obtained from the same sample, sequenced in a study of blood T cell repertoires in COVID-19. The protocol was immunoSEQ multiplex PCR, while the TCRdb copy is restricted to in-frame clones and leaves out a portion. The sample holds fewer than 85,000 clones, 77% seen once. Sequencing was done on a sample of peripheral blood. These receptors were collected from a man aged 65 to 79 with COVID-19, enrolled during active disease.

The rearrangement joins TRBV28 to TRBJ2-2, with 9 bases lining up with TRBD2. Germline V lookup: CDR1 MDHEN, CDR2 SYDVKM. The CDR3 totals 17 residues. The junction had 15 bases not matched to a gene; V was cut back by 4 bases and J by 9 bases. The CDR3 is CASSWVRVAGVSRELFF. The DNA for the CDR3 is TGTGCCAGCAGTTGGGTGAGGGTAGCGGGAGTCTCGCGGGAGCTGTTTTTT.

This clone was counted only a few times. The V call is TRBV7-9, the J call TRBJ2-1; D gene ambiguous. The CDR3 loop spans 11 amino acids. In germline, CDR1 is SEHNR, CDR2 FQNEAQ (reference sequence). The V and J ends lost 5 bases and 6 bases respectively, with 5 bases between them. CDR3 nucleotides: TGTGCCAGCAGCCTACTCAATGAGCAGTTCTTC. Its translation is CASSLLNEQFF.

Written as DNA, the CDR3 is TGTGCCAGCAGCTCGGAAGGGCCCGGGGGGAATGAAAAACTGTTTTTT. Amino acid sequence: CASSSEGPGGNEKLFF. The genes are TRBV5-4 and TRBJ1-4; D might be TRBD1 (5 bases). Germline V gene sequence: CDR1 SGHNT, CDR2 YYREEE (reference sequence). V was pared by 3 bases and J by 5 bases, with 17 bases between. The CDR3 sequence is 16 residues long.

This chain's CDR3 is CASSLAGILGTEAFF. DNA for the CDR3: TGTGCCAGCAGCTTGGCGGGGATACTGGGTACTGAAGCTTTCTTT. The chain couples TRBV5-4 to TRBJ1-1; D unresolved. Germline lookup yields CDR1 SGHNT and CDR2 YYREEE (reference sequence). There are 15 residues in the CDR3. Trimming removed 0 bases at V and 5 bases at J, with 14 bases between.

The chain couples TRBV2 to TRBJ1-6; no reliable D call. The CDR3 totals 12 residues. The V gene's germline CDR1 is SNHLY and CDR2 FYNNEI. V dropped 7 bases and J dropped 6 bases, with 7 bases sitting between them. CDR3 amino acids: CASMMRNSPLHF. In DNA, the CDR3 is TGTGCCAGCATGATGCGTAATTCACCCCTCCACTTT.

V gene TRBV4-2 combines with J gene TRBJ1-1; a possible D gene is TRBD1 (5 bases). V dropped 0 bases and J dropped 6 bases, with 11 bases sitting between them. The V gene's germline CDR1 is LGHNA and CDR2 YNFKEQ. The length of the CDR3 is 14 residues. CDR3 nucleotides: TGTGCCAGCAGCCAAGACCAGGGAGGGCCTGAAGCTTTCTTT. Protein: CASSQDQGGPEAFF.

By share, this clone ranks as medium-sized. The chain is built from TRBV3-1 (or the pseudogene TRBV3-2) and TRBJ2-3; D perhaps matches TRBD2 (6 bases). Trimming removed 1 base at V and 6 bases at J, with 17 bases between. This CDR3 is 16 amino acids long. From germline, CDR1 is LGHDT and CDR2 YNNKEL (reference sequence). The CDR3 bases are TGTGCCAGCAGCCAAGCACCCCCCCCACGGGGGGATACGCAGTATTTT. It specifies CASSQAPPPRGDTQYF.

The chain links TRBV19 to TRBJ2-7; D is possibly TRBD2 (6 bases). Germline CDR1 is LNHDA and CDR2 is SQIVND (reference sequence). CDR3 length equals 15 residues. V lost 6 bases and J lost 3, with 18 bases in between. This CDR3 is CASRGIGTGNYEQYF. The CDR3 nucleotides read TGTGCCAGTAGGGGAATCGGGACTGGAAACTACGAGCAGTACTTC.

In DNA, the CDR3 is TGTGCCAGCAGCCGTGGGGCAGGGAACACTGAAGCTTTCTTT. It codes for CASSRGAGNTEAFF. The chain joins TRBV5-6 to TRBJ1-1, with D possibly being TRBD1 (5 bases). The CDR3 loop spans 14 amino acids. V lost 4 bases and J lost 1, with 11 bases in between. In germline, CDR1 is SGHDT, CDR2 YYEEEE.

J is TRBJ2-7 and V is TRBV6-5, with 10 bases aligning to TRBD1. Germline CDR1 is MNHEY and CDR2 is SVGAGI. This CDR3 comprises 14 residues. Trimming removed 5 bases from V and 1 base from J; junction bases left unmatched: 2. In nucleotides, the CDR3 is TGTGCCAGCAGTCGGACAGGGGGATCCTACGAGCAGTACTTC. As protein: CASSRTGGSYEQYF.

The rearrangement uses TRBV18 and TRBJ2-6; unclear D gene. This CDR3 region has 16 residues. Trimming took off 3 bases at V and 2 bases at J, with 11 bases between the two ends. Germline CDR1 reads KGHSH; CDR2 reads LQKENI. The CDR3 protein is CASSPLDTAGANVLTF. The DNA of the CDR3 is TGTGCCAGCTCACCTCTTGACACGGCTGGGGCCAACGTCCTGACTTTC.

Worth noting for this clone: At one boundary the junction diverges from the germline segment, which might be a read error. This sequence joins TRBV28 and TRBJ2-7; the D gene is possibly TRBD2 (5 bases). This CDR3 is built from 12 residues. From germline, CDR1 is MDHEN and CDR2 SYDVKM. The CDR3 DNA reads TGTGCCAGCAGTTCCCCTCGGGGTGCCGGGCACTTC. Protein sequence: CASSSPRGAGHF. Full variable domain (rest looked up from reference TRBV28 and TRBJ2-7): DVKVTQSSRYLVKRTGEKVFLECVQDMDHENMFWYRQDPGLGLRLIYFSYDVKMKEKGDIPEGYSVSREKKERFSLILESASTNQTSMYLCASSSPRGAGHFGPGTRLTVT.

V and J are TRBV19 and TRBJ1-3; TRBD1 is a possible D gene (5 bases). Between the trimmed V and J ends, which lost 5 bases and 4 bases, there was a span of 15 bases. Germline lookup yields CDR1 LNHDA and CDR2 SQIVND (reference sequence). This CDR3 spans 15 amino acids. The CDR3 is CASSLRGTAGNTIYF. CDR3 nucleotides: TGTGCCAGTAGTCTCCGGGGGACGGCCGGAAACACCATATATTTT.

This clone was picked up a small number of times. The CDR3 reads CASSQGRGINTEAFF. CDR3 DNA: TGTGCCAGCAGCCAAGGGCGAGGGATCAACACTGAAGCTTTCTTT. The J gene is TRBJ1-1, the V gene TRBV3-1 (or the pseudogene TRBV3-2); no clear D gene. The CDR3 runs to 15 residues. V lost 1 base and J lost 2, with 11 bases in between. In germline, CDR1 is LGHDT, CDR2 YNNKEL (reference sequence).

The genes are TRBV5-4 and TRBJ1-2, with D perhaps matching TRBD1 (5 bases). V gave up 0 bases and J gave up 2 bases, with 8 bases separating them. Per germline, CDR1 SGHNT and CDR2 YYREEE (reference sequence). CDR3 length: 14 residues. In nucleotides, the CDR3 is TGTGCCAGCAGCTTGGGACAGCAAAACTATGGCTACACCTTC. Translating it yields CASSLGQQNYGYTF.

This clone was counted a few times. The chain carries TRBV28 and TRBJ1-1, with a weak D call TRBD1 (6 bases). Trimming took 3 bases from V and 5 from J, leaving 13 bases between them. Germline V gene sequence: CDR1 MDHEN, CDR2 SYDVKM. This CDR3 contains 14 residues. Written as DNA, the CDR3 is TGTGCCAGCAGTTTCTCCGACAGGTGGACTGAAGCTTTCTTT. Protein product: CASSFSDRWTEAFF.

This clone appeared once. The chain uses TRBV6-2 or TRBV6-3 and TRBJ2-5; 9 bases fit TRBD2. Germline lookup yields CDR1 MNHEY and CDR2 SVGEGT. The CDR3 is 16 residues long. Trimming at V came to 2 bases and at J to 3 bases, leaving 7 bases not matched to a gene. CDR3 loop: CASSYGWVAGEETQYF. The DNA of the CDR3 is TGTGCCAGCAGTTACGGATGGGTAGCGGGAGAAGAGACCCAGTACTTC.

The sample holds one count of this clone. The gene calls are TRBV19 and TRBJ2-1, with D possibly matching TRBD2 (5 bases). The CDR3 covers 12 residues. Trimming pared 3 bases from V and 10 bases from J, leaving 10 bases between. Germline CDR1 is LNHDA and CDR2 is SQIVND (reference sequence). This chain's CDR3 is CASSMVSGEQFF. CDR3 nucleotides: TGTGCCAGTAGTATGGTCTCGGGGGAGCAGTTCTTC.

Comments on this clone: At the DNA level, this CDR3 is encoded by other sequences in the same sample as well. In DNA form, the CDR3 reads TGTGCCAGCAGCTTAGCAGGGGGCGCGGTAACTGAAGCTTTCTTT. Translating gives CASSLAGGAVTEAFF. This chain links TRBV7-6 with TRBJ1-1; 7 bases match TRBD1. This CDR3 is 15 amino acids long. Germline lookup yields CDR1 SGHVS and CDR2 FNYEAQ. The ends lost 0 bases at V and 5 bases at J; junction bases unmatched: 6. The complete variable domain, with remaining parts taken from reference TRBV7-6 and TRBJ1-1, reads GAGVSQSPRYKVTKRGQDVALRCDPISGHVSLYWYRQALGQGPEFLTYFNYEAQQDKSGLPNDRFSAERPEGSISTLTIQRTEQRDSAMYRCASSLAGGAVTEAFFGQGTRLTVV.

This clone has a handful of counts. This chain uses TRBV9 with TRBJ1-4; the match to TRBD1 covers 7 bases. Trimming at V came to 4 bases and at J to 0 bases, leaving 6 bases not matched to a gene. The V gene's germline CDR1 is SGDLS and CDR2 YYNGEE. The CDR3 covers 16 residues. CDR3 DNA: TGTGCCAGCAGCACCTACGGGACAGCAACTAATGAAAAACTGTTTTTT. Translated: CASSTYGTATNEKLFF.

About this clone: Being one base from a much bigger clone, this may be a read error. The chain is built from TRBV11-2 and TRBJ2-2; D is ambiguous. The CDR3 spans 16 residues. Germline CDR1 reads SGHAT; CDR2 reads FQNNGV. Trimming removed 2 bases from V and 6 bases from J, with 16 bases in between. This CDR3 is CASSLSPAEPSGELFF. As DNA, the CDR3 is TGTGCCAGCAGCTTAAGCCCGGCGGAGCCCTCCGGGGAGCTGTTTTTT.

The chain has TRBV7-8 and TRBJ2-5; 9 positions match TRBD2. CDR1 SGHVS and CDR2 FQNEAQ come from the germline V gene. The CDR3 contains 19 residues. V shed 0 bases and J 4 bases; nucleotides not matched to a gene: 15. The CDR3 DNA follows: TGTGCCAGCAGCTTAGCGGGGACTAGCAGAAGGCGGGTTGGAGAGACCCAGTACTTC. Amino acids: CASSLAGTSRRRVGETQYF.

The genes are TRBV27 and TRBJ2-5; 15 positions match TRBD2. The germline V gene encodes CDR1 MNHEY and CDR2 SMNVEV (reference sequence). The CDR3 covers 15 residues. Trimming at V came to 3 bases and at J to 4 bases, leaving 0 bases not matched to a gene. This CDR3 is CASSLGLAGGETQYF. The CDR3 nucleotides read TGTGCCAGCAGTTTGGGACTAGCGGGAGGAGAGACCCAGTACTTC.

The chain employs TRBV27 and TRBJ1-6; D perhaps matches TRBD1 (6 bases). The CDR3 sequence is 13 residues long. Trimming pared 7 bases from V and 8 bases from J, leaving 12 bases between. From germline, CDR1 is MNHEY and CDR2 SMNVEV (reference sequence). The CDR3 region has the DNA TGTGCCAGCACCACAGGGCGTTATTCACCCCTCCACTTT. Its protein product is CASTTGRYSPLHF.

This chain connects TRBV18 to TRBJ2-3; TRBD2 agrees at 7 bases. Trimming cost V 1 base and J 1 base; bases outside gene matches: 11. The CDR3 has 18 amino acids. Germline lookup yields CDR1 KGHSH and CDR2 LQKENI. In DNA form, the CDR3 reads TGTGCCAGCTCACCACGTAGTTTCAGCGGGACCGGCACAGATACGCAGTATTTT. It codes for CASSPRSFSGTGTDTQYF.

J is TRBJ2-6 and V is TRBV15; tentative D call: TRBD2 (6 bases). V lost 1 base, J lost 3 bases, and 13 bases lay in between. There are 17 residues in the CDR3. Germline V CDR1 and CDR2: LNHNV, YYDKDF (reference sequence). DNA for the CDR3: TGTGCCACCAGCAGAGGCCAGGGAGGAGATGGGGCCAACGTCCTGACTTTC. The encoded protein is CATSRGQGGDGANVLTF.

This clone was counted only a few times. The J gene is TRBJ1-2, the V gene TRBV30; D not resolved. Germline lookup yields CDR1 GTSNPN and CDR2 SVGIG (reference sequence). Trimming pared 6 bases from V and 4 bases from J, leaving 15 bases between. CDR3 length equals 13 residues. This CDR3 reads CACPFGLGYGYTF. The CDR3 coding sequence is TGTGCCTGCCCATTCGGCCTAGGCTATGGCTACACCTTC.

The CDR3 loop is CASSLRKNMRIPNEQFF. In DNA form, the CDR3 reads TGCGCCAGCAGCCTGAGGAAAAATATGAGGATTCCTAATGAGCAGTTCTTC. V gene TRBV4-3 combines with J gene TRBJ2-1, with D unclear. The V gene lost 4 bases and the J gene lost 7 bases, with 23 bases spanning the gap. This CDR3 is 17 amino acids long. Germline-derived CDR1 and CDR2 are LGHNA and YSLEER.

V usage is TRBV11-1 and J usage is TRBJ2-2; D possibly corresponds to TRBD2 (6 bases). The CDR3 contains 15 residues. In germline, CDR1 is SGHAT, CDR2 FQDESV (reference sequence). The V and J ends lost 3 bases and 5 bases respectively, with 13 bases between them. CDR3 sequence: CASSFTRRETGELFF. The DNA of the CDR3 is TGTGCCAGCAGCTTTACGAGGAGGGAGACCGGGGAGCTGTTTTTT.